A single sample is the source of the 31 T cell receptor beta chains below, sequenced in a study of CD8+ T cells in alopecia areata. RNA was isolated and reverse transcribed to cDNA, the sequencing template. The assay was immunoSEQ multiplex PCR, and TCRdb's table has in-frame clones only and misses some. This sample carries over 200,000 clones, more than 45% of them seen once, and the ten largest clones take around 0.46%. Sequences were derived from CD4+ T cells sorted from blood, sampled at week 0. These receptors all come from a human donor with alopecia areata.

The chain links TRBV9 to TRBJ2-3; D ambiguous. The CDR3 runs 15 residues. Germline V gives CDR1 SGDLS, CDR2 YYNGEE. Between the trimmed V and J ends, which lost 1 base and 0 bases, there was a span of 9 bases. The DNA of the CDR3 is TGTGCCAGCAGCGTAAGTTCCGCTAGCACAGATACGCAGTATTTT. Its protein product is CASSVSSASTDTQYF.

The V and J genes are TRBV27 and TRBJ2-1; 11 bases map to TRBD2. The CDR3 is made up of 14 amino acids. Trimming cost V 3 bases and J 12 bases; bases outside gene matches: 7. Germline CDR1 reads MNHEY; CDR2 reads SMNVEV (reference sequence). CDR3 protein: CASSFSLAGEGQFF. CDR3 sequence (DNA): TGTGCCAGCAGTTTTTCACTAGCGGGGGAGGGGCAGTTCTTC.

V usage is TRBV30 and J usage is TRBJ1-2; no clear D. The V end lost 0 bases, the J end lost 4 bases, and 15 bases lay between the germline ends. The CDR3 length is 15 residues. CDR1 is GTSNPN and CDR2 is SVGIG in the germline V gene (reference sequence). As DNA, the CDR3 is TGTGCCTGGAGTGTTCCCATGGAGGGCCGCTATGGCTACACCTTC. Translating it yields CAWSVPMEGRYGYTF.

The chain uses TRBV27 and TRBJ2-3; 9 nucleotides align to TRBD2. The V and J ends lost 9 bases and 3 bases, in that order; junction bases with no gene match: 10. The germline V gene encodes CDR1 MNHEY and CDR2 SMNVEV (reference sequence). This CDR3 comprises 15 residues. DNA of the CDR3: TGTGCCAGTCTCCGGAGCGGGAGGAGGACAGATACGCAGTATTTT. Protein: CASLRSGRRTDTQYF.

This clone was seen only once. This chain uses TRBV25-1 with TRBJ2-5, with TRBD2 matching over 12 bases. Trimming removed 2 bases from V and 5 bases from J; junction bases left unmatched: 9. This CDR3 is 17 amino acids long. From germline, CDR1 is MGHDK and CDR2 SYGVNS. The CDR3 sequence is CASSEGLAGGPRETQYF. CDR3 bases: TGTGCCAGCAGTGAAGGTCTAGCGGGAGGGCCTAGGGAGACCCAGTACTTC.

This clone was seen only a few times. V is TRBV5-1 and J is TRBJ2-1; TRBD2 aligns across 15 bases. The CDR3 length is 19 residues. The V and J ends lost 3 bases and 8 bases, in that order; junction bases with no gene match: 15. From germline, CDR1 is SGHRS and CDR2 YFSETQ. Here the CDR3 reads CASSSHGTSGGPLRDEQFF. The DNA of the CDR3 is TGCGCCAGCAGCTCGCACGGGACTAGCGGGGGGCCCCTCCGGGATGAGCAGTTCTTC.

The chain uses TRBV6-1 and TRBJ1-5, with D possibly matching TRBD1 (5 bases). Trimming took off 7 bases at V and 5 bases at J, with 12 bases between the two ends. The CDR3 consists of 13 residues. Per germline, CDR1 MNHNS and CDR2 SASEGT. The CDR3, as DNA: TGTGCCAGCATGGTAGGACATTATCAGCCCCAGCATTTT. Amino acids: CASMVGHYQPQHF.

The rearrangement joins TRBV25-1 to TRBJ2-7; no clear D gene. Germline assignment: CDR1 MGHDK and CDR2 SYGVNS. The CDR3 runs 12 residues. Deletions cut 6 bases from V and 3 bases from J, with 9 bases between. The CDR3 is CASSERNYEQYF. In nucleotides, the CDR3 is TGTGCCAGCAGCGAGCGAAACTACGAGCAGTACTTC.

This clone has a handful of counts. The chain is built from TRBV5-5 and TRBJ2-6, with D unclear. CDR1 SGHKS and CDR2 YYEKEE come from the germline V gene (reference sequence). The CDR3 extends over 18 amino acids. Trimming removed 4 bases at V and 2 bases at J, with 19 bases between. In DNA form, the CDR3 reads TGTGCCAGCAGCGCCTTACCGGGCCGTAGAACTGGGGCCAACGTCCTGACTTTC. It codes for CASSALPGRRTGANVLTF.

The CDR3 protein is CASSPTGGSQETQYF. The CDR3, as DNA: TGCGCCAGCAGCCCCACAGGGGGCTCCCAAGAGACCCAGTACTTC. The J gene is TRBJ2-5, the V gene TRBV5-1; 9 bases are a match to TRBD1. After removal of 4 bases from V and 1 base from J, the junction contained 5 bases not matched to a gene. The CDR3 is made up of 15 amino acids. Germline V gene sequence: CDR1 SGHRS, CDR2 YFSETQ.

Concerning this clone itself: This same CDR3 is encoded by further DNA sequences in the sample. In DNA, the CDR3 is TGTGCCAGCAGCTTAGGGTGGGAGACCCAGTACTTC. Translated, it gives CASSLGWETQYF. The V gene is TRBV7-9, the J gene TRBJ2-5; D is ambiguous. V shed 1 base and J shed 5 bases, with 5 bases lying between them. This CDR3 has 12 residues. The germline V gene encodes CDR1 SEHNR and CDR2 FQNEAQ (reference sequence).

This clone was detected only once. The genes are TRBV15 and TRBJ2-6; D is undetermined. The V and J ends lost 2 bases and 1 base respectively, with 9 bases between them. The CDR3 is 16 residues long. CDR1 LNHNV and CDR2 YYDKDF come from the germline V gene (reference sequence). The CDR3 loop reads CATSRPTESGANVLTF. The CDR3 DNA is TGTGCCACCAGCAGACCCACAGAGTCTGGGGCCAACGTCCTGACTTTC.

This clone was recorded a few times. The V call is TRBV19, the J call TRBJ2-1, with D unclear. CDR3 length: 9 residues. CDR1 LNHDA and CDR2 SQIVND come from the germline V gene (reference sequence). The V gene lost 11 bases and the J gene lost 9 bases, with 8 bases spanning the gap. In nucleotides, the CDR3 is TGTGCCCGCGTGGGTGAGCAGTTCTTC. Protein product: CARVGEQFF.

The CDR3 DNA reads TGTGCCACCCAAGCAGGTGGAATTGGAGATACGCAGTATTTT. This gives the protein CATQAGGIGDTQYF. V gene TRBV11-2 combines with J gene TRBJ2-3; no reliable D call. CDR1 SGHAT and CDR2 FQNNGV come from the germline V gene. The CDR3 covers 14 residues. V was pared by 10 bases and J by 5 bases, with 19 bases between.

In its sample, this clone was seen a few times. V usage is TRBV30 and J usage is TRBJ2-2; the match to TRBD2 covers 7 bases. J gave up 6 bases and V 1 base, and 2 bases lay outside the gene matches. Germline CDR1 GTSNPN, CDR2 SVGIG (reference sequence). CDR3 size: 13 residues. The CDR3 DNA is TGTGCCTGGAGTGGGGCGGGAGCCGGGGAGCTGTTTTTT. Amino acid sequence: CAWSGAGAGELFF. Full variable domain (rest looked up from reference TRBV30 and TRBJ2-2): SQTIHQWPATLVQPVGSPLSLECTVEGTSNPNLYWYRQAAGRGLQLLFYSVGIGQISSEVPQNLSASRPQDRQFILSSKKLLLSDSGFYLCAWSGAGAGELFFGEGSRLTVL.

CDR3 residues: CAWSGTYQNIQYF. The CDR3 DNA is TGTGCCTGGAGCGGGACATATCAAAACATTCAGTACTTC. The rearrangement joins TRBV30 to TRBJ2-4, with D maybe TRBD1 (6 bases). Trimming took 3 bases from V and 5 from J, leaving 11 bases between them. The V gene's germline CDR1 is GTSNPN and CDR2 SVGIG (reference sequence). This CDR3 region has 13 residues.

This clone was seen only a few times. The V call is TRBV30, the J call TRBJ1-1, with D unresolved. V shed 1 base and J shed 4 bases, with 13 bases lying between them. Germline assignment: CDR1 GTSNPN and CDR2 SVGIG (reference sequence). The CDR3 has 14 amino acids. The CDR3 spells CAWSEDRVATEAFF. The CDR3 bases are TGTGCCTGGAGTGAAGATCGGGTGGCCACTGAAGCTTTCTTT.

V usage is TRBV9 and J usage is TRBJ1-6, with D possibly matching TRBD1 (5 bases). Trimming took off 0 bases at V and 1 base at J, with 11 bases between the two ends. Germline-derived CDR1 and CDR2 are SGDLS and YYNGEE. There are 17 residues in the CDR3. The CDR3 nucleotides read TGTGCCAGCAGCGTAGCGGGGGTACAGTCCTATAATTCACCCCTCCACTTT. Translated: CASSVAGVQSYNSPLHF.

The chain joins TRBV9 to TRBJ2-4; the match to TRBD2 covers 11 bases. Trimming at V came to 0 bases and at J to 6 bases, leaving 8 bases not matched to a gene. This CDR3 spans 17 amino acids. Germline CDR1 SGDLS, CDR2 YYNGEE. The CDR3 loop reads CASSVAGRLAGGNIQYF. In nucleotides, the CDR3 is TGTGCCAGCAGCGTAGCGGGACGGCTAGCGGGGGGAAACATTCAGTACTTC.

This chain connects TRBV6-5 to TRBJ2-6; D gene ambiguous. Deletions cut 6 bases from V and 0 bases from J, with 9 bases between. The germline V gene encodes CDR1 MNHEY and CDR2 SVGAGI. This CDR3 is 15 amino acids long. The CDR3 DNA reads TGTGCCAGCAGCTTTGACAACTCTGGGGCCAACGTCCTGACTTTC. Encoded protein: CASSFDNSGANVLTF.

This clone was counted a few times. The rearrangement links TRBV29-1 to TRBJ1-2; TRBD1 agrees at 8 bases. CDR1 and CDR2 from the germline V gene are SQVTM and ANQGSEA. The ends lost 4 bases at V and 5 bases at J; junction bases unmatched: 3. This CDR3 spans 12 amino acids. The CDR3 DNA reads as TGCAGCGTTGGGGGGACAGGTTATGGCTACACCTTC. Its protein product is CSVGGTGYGYTF.

The chain carries TRBV9 and TRBJ2-2; D gene uncertain. CDR3 length equals 15 residues. V was clipped by 0 bases and J by 2 bases, with 8 bases between them. Germline CDR1 and CDR2: SGDLS and YYNGEE. DNA of the CDR3: TGTGCCAGCAGCGTAGAAGGGCAAAACACCGGGGAGCTGTTTTTT. Its translation: CASSVEGQNTGELFF.

V and J are TRBV27 and TRBJ2-7; D call uncertain. V lost 2 bases, J lost 3 bases, and 17 bases lay in between. The CDR3 runs to 16 residues. Per germline, CDR1 MNHEY and CDR2 SMNVEV (reference sequence). This CDR3 is CASSLRRLGANYEQYF. The CDR3 coding sequence is TGTGCCAGCAGTTTAAGACGGCTCGGCGCAAACTACGAGCAGTACTTC.

This chain uses TRBV29-1 with TRBJ1-1, with TRBD1 matching over 7 bases. The CDR3 length is 15 residues. V shed 7 bases and J 0 bases; nucleotides not matched to a gene: 11. Germline V CDR1 and CDR2: SQVTM, ANQGSEA. As DNA, the CDR3 is TGCAGCGCAGGGGGACAGAACTTAATGAACACTGAAGCTTTCTTT. It specifies CSAGGQNLMNTEAFF.

The sample holds a few counts of this clone. The gene calls are TRBV7-9 and TRBJ2-5; D not certain. Germline V CDR1 and CDR2: SEHNR, FQNEAQ (reference sequence). Trimming removed 5 bases at V and 4 bases at J, with 11 bases between. The CDR3 runs 13 residues. Written as DNA, the CDR3 is TGTGCCAGCAGCCTGCTGCTGGGAGAGACCCAGTACTTC. Its protein is CASSLLLGETQYF.

V and J are TRBV7-9 and TRBJ1-2; possible D gene TRBD1, 6 bases. This CDR3 is built from 14 residues. V lost 3 bases to trimming and J lost 6 bases, with 14 bases between them. Germline V gene lookup returns CDR1 SEHNR and CDR2 FQNEAQ (reference sequence). The DNA of the CDR3 is TGTGCCAGCAGCTTCAAGGACAGCGTACATGGCTACACCTTC. It yields the protein CASSFKDSVHGYTF.

The chain's CDR3 is CAWLTPPDRVNTEAFF. CDR3 DNA sequence: TGTGCCTGGCTGACACCTCCGGACAGGGTGAACACTGAAGCTTTCTTT. The chain combines TRBV30 with TRBJ1-1; 8 bases line up with TRBD1. Germline V gives CDR1 GTSNPN, CDR2 SVGIG (reference sequence). The CDR3 length is 16 residues. V was clipped by 5 bases and J by 0 bases; unmatched bases: 11.

The J gene is TRBJ2-1, the V gene TRBV14; no clear D. Germline V gene lookup returns CDR1 SGHDN and CDR2 FVKESK. V gave up 2 bases and J gave up 9 bases, with 8 bases separating them. The CDR3 sequence is 12 residues long. The CDR3 here is CASSQSQSEQFF. CDR3 DNA sequence: TGTGCCAGCAGCCAAAGCCAAAGTGAGCAGTTCTTC.

As regards this clone: Other DNA sequences in the sample encode the same CDR3. The CDR3 DNA sequence: TGTGCCTGGAGCCGGTCAGGGCCCTATGGCTACACCTTC. Translating gives CAWSRSGPYGYTF. The V call is TRBV30, the J call TRBJ1-2; tentative D call: TRBD1 (5 bases). The V end was cut by 3 bases, the J end by 4 bases, with 12 bases between. CDR1 and CDR2 from the germline V gene are GTSNPN and SVGIG (reference sequence). The CDR3 has 13 residues.

This clone was detected a few times. The CDR3 loop reads CASLGSTDEQYF. In nucleotides, the CDR3 is TGTGCCTCCCTGGGGTCGACGGACGAGCAGTACTTC. This sequence joins TRBV6-6 and TRBJ2-7; D is ambiguous. The CDR3 runs to 12 residues. CDR1 is MNHNY, CDR2 SVGAGI, per germline (reference sequence). The V and J ends lost 11 bases and 5 bases respectively, with 16 bases between them.

A single count supports this clone. V usage is TRBV5-1 and J usage is TRBJ2-3; tentative D call: TRBD2 (6 bases). Deletions cut 0 bases from V and 4 bases from J, with 9 bases between. In germline, CDR1 is SGHRS, CDR2 YFSETQ. The CDR3 consists of 14 residues. The DNA for the CDR3 is TGCGCCAGCAGCTTGGAGGGAGGACCAGATACGCAGTATTTT. Translating it yields CASSLEGGPDTQYF.